This T cell receptor (beta chain) was captured by sequencing in a study of cytomegalovirus exposure and HLA in healthy donors (dated by TCRdb to 2016 to 2017). At the level of the whole study: An earlier analysis of roughly 570 of the donors reported about 260 Gb of sequence data and some 110 million unique TCR beta sequences obtained from approximately 180 million T cells. HLA typing included class I and class II loci at four-digit resolution. The study used immunosequencing to profile the T cell repertoires of several hundred subjects and linked those repertoires to cytomegalovirus serostatus. A separate validation cohort of over 95 different subjects was used in addition to the roughly 620-subject first cohort. The later analysis used no new phenotypic data to find candidate immune exposures, relying instead on TCR beta sequences and their occurrence across donors. An earlier analysis of nearly 600 of the donors applied high-throughput TCR beta sequencing to assess whether each TCR beta V gene segment acted as functional or pseudogenic. The genetic ancestry cluster associated with self-reported Caucasian donors included 65% to 90% of the 350 to 500 genotyped donors. A later genetic analysis took genome-wide SNP genotypes for about 55% of the roughly 700 donors and used that subset as a discovery cohort. Four or five DR-DQ haplotypes were handled as single units for association and clustering because linkage in the cohort was strong. On average, 235,054 unique TCR beta nucleotide sequences were sequenced per donor among some 430 genotyped donors of the cohort, with 15% to 20% of those sequences being non-productive. Approximately 310 gigabases of sequencing data and tens of millions of unique TCR sequences were included in an early release covering about 600 HLA-typed donors. The aim of the study was to test whether cataloging public T cell receptors could identify signatures of past pathogen exposure. The number of donors typed differed by locus, with about 629-630 for A, B, C, DRB1 and DQB1, around 520 for DQA1, 600 to 610 for DPA1, and 472 for DPB1. Donor age, sex, ethnicity and CMV serostatus were compiled together with the repertoire data. To predict cytomegalovirus infection status, the study brought together high-throughput TCR immunosequencing, statistical association of individual TCRs with disease status, and machine learning. In a later analysis, previously published TCR beta repertoires from 600 to 850 donors were re-analyzed and high-resolution HLA genotyping was added so that TCR occurrence patterns could be studied. Every repertoire in the discovery cohort had been generated on one and the same sequencing platform. Here is what the overall study found, with its caveats: According to a later analysis, TCR association rates differed among HLA loci, with DRB1 alleles showing the most associated TCRs and HLA-C alleles showing the fewest. Specific HLA alleles were associated with 16,951 TCR beta sequences at a false discovery rate of 0.05 in a later analysis. HLA typing was unavailable for some donors at each locus, so association tests used only the typed subset. A cluster of highly shared sequence variants was judged likely to be a technical artifact of the sequencing pipeline. For the cohort, immune exposure information was limited to CMV serostatus. A further reported finding was that TCR beta sequences accurately predicted the HLA-A and HLA-B alleles for most subjects in the first cohort. Linkage disequilibrium might explain the correlated functional status among segregating V segments, but an unknown experimental factor could not be excluded. Three of the identified cytomegalovirus-associated TCR beta chains were confirmed in vitro to be specific for cytomegalovirus antigens. A total of about 150 TCR beta chains were listed by the study as associated with cytomegalovirus. The 87-base-pair reads could not distinguish some IMGT-functional V segments, including TRBV6-2 and TRBV6-3, so those segments were excluded. Most CMV-associated TCR beta chains appeared to be HLA-restricted in a later analysis, and the HLA associations seemed to be driven largely by CMV exposure. According to the authors, the approach could potentially be generalized to other disease states and immunological phenotypes. Compared with equally common non-associated chains, HLA-associated TCR beta chains in a later analysis were more clonally expanded and had lower generation probabilities. Cytomegalovirus status was reported to be diagnosed by the classifier with high specificity and sensitivity in both the original and validation cohorts. Sequencing depth was assumed to be roughly uniform across donors in the presence/absence analyses, though that assumption may not hold. The cohort was sequenced for TCR beta chains only, and without alpha or paired-chain data the features that could be detected were limited. Assigning TCR associations to individual alleles was difficult when HLA alleles, especially DR and DQ, strongly co-occurred. Compared with the roughly 700-donor mean, donors in an Asian-associated ancestry cluster had fewer N-insertions in productive TCRs, according to a later genetic analysis. In an earlier analysis of fewer than 700 of the donors, most TCR beta V segments appeared in productive rearrangements about 87% or about 30% of the time, broadly matching IMGT annotations. Most TCR sequences were observed very rarely across donors, whereas some public TCRs were present in many individuals. In a later analysis, several top co-occurrence clusters were reported to appear linked to parvovirus B19, influenza, CMV and Epstein-Barr virus. A later genetic analysis associated a missense DCLRE1C variant with V-gene and J-gene trimming of TCR beta chains, and an independent cohort replicated the association. Because counts were too low, more than 15 rarely observed V segments, including chromosome 9 orphons, were excluded from the earlier analysis of about 500 of the donors.

The cohort consisted of 600 to 700 healthy bone marrow donors. At the time of sampling, every cohort member was nominally healthy, though immune exposures that went unrecorded were likely present. The donor was CMV seronegative and was included in the group of hundreds of seronegative cohort members. A peripheral blood sample was collected from each donor, and TCR beta sequencing was performed on peripheral blood mononuclear cells. The Qiagen DNeasy Blood Extraction Kit was used to extract genomic DNA from the blood cell samples. A remark on this clone: The target of this receptor is not known. Per-nucleotide qualities are absent, and no much larger clonotype sits a single base away.

Libraries were made using the immunoSEQ multiplex PCR assay. For the multiplex PCR, a mixture combining 60 forward primers for TCR Vbeta segments and 13 reverse primers for TCR Jbeta segments was used. A multiplex PCR assay on genomic DNA amplified the CDR3 region of rearranged TCR beta genes. The Illumina HiSeq System was used to sequence the amplified TCR beta libraries as 87-base-pair reads. The published analysis was carried out like this. A later analysis tallied some 79 million unique TCR beta chains across the approximately 670 repertoires, and some 12 million of those chains were shared by two or more donors. Raw reads were error-corrected and collapsed into unique sequences by a nearest-neighbor algorithm in which closely related sequences were merged to remove PCR and sequencing errors. To assign V, D and J gene segments, CDR3 sequences were aligned to IMGT reference sequences. Each retained sequence needed at least a six-nucleotide match to both a V gene segment and a J gene segment. A rearrangement counted as productive if the CDR3 had no stop codons and remained in frame with V and J, and every other rearrangement counted as non-productive. CDR3 was defined by IMGT convention, running from the second conserved V-encoded cysteine to the conserved J-encoded phenylalanine. The earlier analysis of some 580 of the donors excluded any sequence lacking an unambiguous match to a single V gene segment. An earlier analysis of some 500 of the donors classified V segments as functional when productive rearrangements were above 56.7% and as segregating when the standard deviation between donors was above 5%. A statistical classification framework was built for diagnosing cytomegalovirus status from the catalog of TCR beta chain sequences. A later analysis assigned V and J genes by comparing TCR nucleotide sequences with IMGT/GENE-DB human TR gene sequences. The TCRdist pipeline was used in a later analysis to assign CDR3 sequences and most-parsimonious VDJ recombination scenarios. A later analysis defined each TCR beta chain by its CDR3 amino acid sequence plus V-gene family, and excluded reads lacking a unique V-gene family. As a way to deal with suspected cross-contamination and a sequencing artifact, a later analysis dropped hundreds of nucleotide sequences that were highly shared and had low generation probability. In a later analysis, a clonal expansion index for each public chain was calculated from normalized within-repertoire ranks of inferred template counts. Generation probabilities in a later analysis came from a VDJ recombination model fitted to out-of-frame rearrangements, and those results were checked against IGoR. In a later analysis, TCR-TCR, TCR-HLA and TCR-CMV co-occurrence was scored with hypergeometric tests, and a repertoire-size bias correction was applied to TCR pairs. In a later analysis, false discovery rates were estimated by permuting HLA or CMV assignments 20 times. In a later analysis, co-occurring TCRs were grouped with DBSCAN, and TCRdist sequence similarity was added when clustering was performed within HLA-allele-positive subsets. Repertoires with fewer than 30,000 or more than 120,000 public chains were left out of co-occurrence clustering, as were five repertoires with anomalous nucleotide sharing. Entries here come from immuneACCESS through TCRdb and include only in-frame sequences with V and J called. Some clones fail to appear in such tables; in the studies checked, an unresolved V gene covers under half of the shortfall, and the cause of the remainder is unknown. V and J calls and clone size follow that table, whereas D and trimming were derived from the DNA. A total of approximately 170,000 clones appear in this sample, around 72% of them only once. The ten biggest clones cover 1.3% to 1.5% of the sample.

V ends up 1 base short and J 10 bases short, with an unmatched junction base count of 11. The CDR3 has 17 amino acids, counting the end cysteine and phenylalanine. The DNA shown is the 51-base CDR3, in frame from base 1. From a lookup of the germline V gene, CDR1 and CDR2 are SGHDN and FVKESK. Material: PBMCs. The chain links TRBV14 with TRBJ2-1, with TRBD2 matching 12 junction bases. This sequence was found in a man in his fifties or sixties in good health and CMV-seronegative. The CDR3 loop reads CASSQGGLAGPYEEQFF. The DNA sequence is given as TGTGCCAGCAGCCAAGGTGGACTAGCGGGGCCTTACGAGGAGCAGTTCTTC.